The 23 T cell receptor beta chains in this list originate from one sample, sequenced in a study of Graves' ophthalmopathy and Graves' hyperthyroidism. The TCR beta CDR3 regions underwent amplification from RNA transcripts. RT-PCR in the first round used HTBI primers; a second-round multiplex PCR followed. TCRdb re-called the multiplex PCR reads with MiXCR, one entry per CDR3 protein. The data show 660,000 or so distinct CDR3 sequences, just over 40% seen once. The specimen was peripheral blood. The receptors here all came from an adult man with Graves' ophthalmopathy.

This clonotype was picked up many times. This chain uses TRBV10-3 with TRBJ1-5, with D unresolved. This CDR3 comprises 13 residues. Germline loops: CDR1 ENHRY, CDR2 SYGVKD. Deletions cut 10 bases from V and 3 bases from J, with 13 bases between. As DNA, the CDR3 is TGTGCCACCGAGCCGGGTAACAATCAGCCCCAGCATTTT. Its translation: CATEPGNNQPQHF.

This chain connects TRBV7-3 to TRBJ2-2, with TRBD1 matching over 10 bases. The ends lost 4 bases at V and 6 bases at J; junction bases unmatched: 5. The CDR3 consists of 15 residues. Per the germline V gene, CDR1 is SGHTA and CDR2 is FQGTGA. The CDR3 is CASSWGQGRAGELFF. The DNA of the CDR3 is TGTGCCAGCAGCTGGGGACAGGGGAGGGCCGGGGAGCTGTTTTTT.

The DNA for the CDR3 is TGTGCCAGCAGCTCCCTCGAGGGGCCCCAGACCCAGTACTTC. Translating gives CASSSLEGPQTQYF. The chain employs TRBV7-9 and TRBJ2-5; possibly TRBD1 or TRBD2 for D (5 bases each). V lost 4 bases and J 6 bases, leaving 15 bases between the germline ends. The CDR3 extends over 14 amino acids. Germline CDR1 SEHNR, CDR2 FQNEAQ (reference sequence).

This clonotype was counted a few times. The genes are TRBV9 and TRBJ1-1, with D uncertain. V was cut by 0 bases and J by 1 base, with 7 bases left in between. The CDR3 is made up of 14 amino acids. The V gene's germline CDR1 is SGDLS and CDR2 YYNGEE. CDR3: CASSVGSGNTEAFF. The CDR3 region has the DNA TGTGCCAGCAGCGTAGGTTCGGGGAACACTGAAGCTTTCTTT. Supplemented by reference TRBV9 and TRBJ1-1, the full variable domain reads DSGVTQTPKHLITATGQRVTLRCSPRSGDLSVYWYQQSLDQGLQFLIQYYNGEERAKGNILERFSAQQFPDLHSELNLSSLELGDSALYFCASSVGSGNTEAFFGQGTRLTVV.

The V call is TRBV29-1, the J call TRBJ2-5; weak D call: TRBD2 (5 bases). CDR1 and CDR2 (germline): SQVTM, ANQGSEA. This CDR3 is 11 amino acids long. V was trimmed by 7 bases and J by 3 bases, leaving 9 bases between them. The CDR3 spells CSAAGKETQYF. In nucleotides, the CDR3 is TGCAGCGCCGCCGGGAAAGAGACCCAGTACTTC.

This clonotype was counted many times. The chain carries TRBV20-1 and TRBJ2-7; a weak D match, TRBD1 (6 bases). The CDR3 has 14 residues. The V end was cut by 3 bases, the J end by 7 bases, with 19 bases between. In germline, CDR1 is DFQATT, CDR2 SNEGSKA (reference sequence). This CDR3 reads CSASPPGRGYEQYF. CDR3 in DNA: TGCAGTGCTAGCCCCCCGGGCAGGGGATATGAGCAGTACTTC.

This chain connects TRBV20-1 to TRBJ1-1, with D possibly being TRBD1 (6 bases). The CDR3 extends over 11 amino acids. Per the germline V gene, CDR1 is DFQATT and CDR2 is SNEGSKA (reference sequence). CDR3 sequence reads: CSSQGNTEAFF. In DNA, the CDR3 is TGCAGCTCACAGGGTAACACTGAAGCTTTCTTT.

Ten or more counts support this clonotype. The genes are TRBV7-8 and TRBJ2-7; 8 bases line up with TRBD1. The trim removed 4 bases at V and 5 bases at J, leaving 10 bases unmatched. The germline V gene has CDR1 SGHVS and CDR2 FQNEAQ. The CDR3 extends over 15 amino acids. The CDR3 nucleotides read TGTGCCAGCAGCTCACAAGGACAGGGTCTCCACGAGCAGTACTTC. It yields the protein CASSSQGQGLHEQYF.

The chain couples TRBV15 to TRBJ1-1; possibly TRBD1 for D (6 bases). V shed 0 bases and J shed 10 bases, with 18 bases lying between them. The CDR3 sequence is 15 residues long. Per the germline V gene, CDR1 is LNHNV and CDR2 is YYDKDF (reference sequence). For the CDR3, the DNA is TGTGCCACCAGCAGAGATTCCCGGGGGGCTTTTTCAGCTTTCTTT. The encoded protein is CATSRDSRGAFSAFF.

This clonotype was picked up a small number of times. The CDR3 sequence is CASNHRGRTGPQHF. CDR3 nucleotides: TGTGCCAGCAACCACCGGGGCAGGACAGGGCCCCAGCATTTT. The rearrangement uses TRBV27 and TRBJ1-5; 7 bases line up with TRBD1. This CDR3 comprises 14 residues. J lost 9 bases, V lost 7 bases, and 12 bases had no gene match. The germline CDR1 and CDR2 sequences are MNHEY and SMNVEV (reference sequence).

The chain joins TRBV9 to TRBJ2-2; D unresolved. V shed 0 bases and J shed 1 base, with 13 bases lying between them. The CDR3 length is 17 residues. Germline CDR1 is SGDLS and CDR2 is YYNGEE. The CDR3 region is CASSVAGHSRNTGELFF. The CDR3 DNA sequence: TGTGCCAGCAGCGTAGCTGGTCACTCACGGAACACCGGGGAGCTGTTTTTT.

The rearrangement joins TRBV15 to TRBJ2-5, with TRBD1 identical over 10 bases. Germline CDR1 and CDR2: LNHNV and YYDKDF (reference sequence). V was pared by 3 bases and J by 5 bases, with 12 bases of the junction left unmatched. The CDR3 has 17 residues. CDR3 nucleotides: TGTGCCACCAGCAGGGACCGGGACAGGGGATACAATGAGACCCAGTACTTC. Protein sequence: CATSRDRDRGYNETQYF.

In this sample, this clonotype turned up a few times. V usage is TRBV3-1 and J usage is TRBJ2-7, with 7 bases fitting TRBD2. The CDR3 runs 15 residues. Trimming cost V 4 bases and J 5 bases; bases outside gene matches: 11. Germline CDR1 reads LGHDT; CDR2 reads YNNKEL (reference sequence). CDR3 nucleotide sequence: TGTGCCAGCAGCCTAGAAGCTGGGAGGGGCCACGAGCAGTACTTC. Translation gives CASSLEAGRGHEQYF.

The rearrangement joins TRBV27 to TRBJ1-2; weak D call: TRBD1 (6 bases). Trimming stripped 3 bases from V and 4 bases from J, with 18 bases between. Germline CDR1 MNHEY, CDR2 SMNVEV (reference sequence). This CDR3 is built from 16 residues. CDR3: CASSFRGQGDFYGYTF. CDR3 nucleotide sequence: TGTGCCAGCAGTTTCAGGGGTCAAGGGGATTTCTATGGCTACACCTTC.

This clonotype was counted many times. The rearrangement links TRBV4-1 to TRBJ2-5; TRBD2 matches 11 bases. The CDR3 is 15 residues long. V was clipped by 5 bases and J by 5 bases; unmatched bases: 7. CDR1 is MGHRA and CDR2 is YSYEKL in the germline V gene. The CDR3 bases are TGCGCCAGCAGCGAATCTACTAGCGGGGGTGAGACCCAGTACTTC. Translation: CASSESTSGGETQYF.

At least ten counts were recorded for this clonotype. The V and J genes are TRBV24-1 and TRBJ2-5, with TRBD1 as a possible D gene (5 bases). CDR1 KGHDR and CDR2 SFDVKD come from the germline V gene. Trimming removed 5 bases at V and 2 bases at J, with 11 bases between. CDR3 length: 14 residues. The chain's CDR3 is CATSAQTDQETQYF. The CDR3 DNA reads as TGTGCCACCAGTGCCCAGACAGATCAAGAGACCCAGTACTTC.

This clonotype was seen many times. The chain combines TRBV15 with TRBJ2-5, with a tentative D call TRBD2 (6 bases). Germline V gene sequence: CDR1 LNHNV, CDR2 YYDKDF (reference sequence). V was clipped by 1 base and J by 1 base, with 10 bases between them. This CDR3 spans 15 amino acids. The CDR3 is CATSRAGLIQETQYF. DNA for the CDR3: TGTGCCACCAGCAGAGCAGGACTAATCCAAGAGACCCAGTACTTC.

This clonotype has a count of ten or more. The chain joins TRBV7-2 to TRBJ2-5; 7 positions agree with TRBD2. V trimming: 2 bases; J trimming: 5 bases; junction bases outside the gene matches: 11. The CDR3 consists of 16 residues. Germline V gene sequence: CDR1 SGHTA, CDR2 FQGNSA. This CDR3 reads CASSLPPGGGRETQYF. DNA of the CDR3: TGTGCCAGCAGCTTACCCCCTGGGGGGGGGAGGGAGACCCAGTACTTC. Together with reference TRBV7-2 and TRBJ2-5, the CDR3 gives the full variable domain: GAGVSQSPSNKVTEKGKDVELRCDPISGHTALYWYRQSLGQGLEFLIYFQGNSAPDKSGLPSDRFSAERTGGSVSTLTIQRTQQEDSAVYLCASSLPPGGGRETQYFGPGTRLLVL.

This clonotype was recorded a few times. The chain has TRBV20-1 and TRBJ2-3, with D possibly being TRBD1 (6 bases). Germline assignment: CDR1 DFQATT and CDR2 SNEGSKA (reference sequence). The CDR3 is 13 residues long. V was shortened by 6 bases and J by 2 bases, with 12 bases between the two germline ends. The CDR3 spells CSAPGQPTDTQYF. As DNA, the CDR3 is TGCAGTGCACCAGGACAGCCCACAGATACGCAGTATTTT.

CDR3 amino acids: CASSCSATTSGGTEAFF. CDR3 DNA sequence: TGTGCCAGCAGCTGCAGTGCTACCACGTCAGGGGGCACTGAAGCTTTCTTT. The gene calls are TRBV7-1 and TRBJ1-1; TRBD1 matches at 7 bases. TRBV7-1 is an ORF, and what it does is uncertain. CDR3 size: 17 residues. With 4 bases clipped from V and 4 bases from J, the junction kept 15 bases outside the gene matches.

The chain links TRBV29-1 to TRBJ1-2; a weak D match, TRBD1 (5 bases). Trimming shortened V by 3 bases and J by 3 bases, and 20 bases separated the two germline ends. The CDR3 contains 16 residues. Germline V gene lookup returns CDR1 SQVTM and CDR2 ANQGSEA. In DNA form, the CDR3 reads TGCAGCGTTGACCGTATCGGGGGGAAGGACTACTATGGCTACACCTTC. Translated, it gives CSVDRIGGKDYYGYTF.

The sample holds a few counts of this clonotype. The rearrangement uses TRBV20-1 and TRBJ2-6; a possible D gene is TRBD2 (5 bases). From germline, CDR1 is DFQATT and CDR2 SNEGSKA (reference sequence). V gave up 0 bases and J gave up 2 bases, with 8 bases separating them. The CDR3 has 15 amino acids. The CDR3 here is CSARDSGTGANVLTF. CDR3 coding DNA: TGCAGTGCTAGAGATTCCGGGACTGGGGCCAACGTCCTGACTTTC.

The rearrangement uses TRBV7-9 and TRBJ1-4, with D possibly TRBD1 on 6 matching bases. CDR3 length: 16 residues. V shed 2 bases and J shed 8 bases, with 18 bases lying between them. Germline V gene sequence: CDR1 SEHNR, CDR2 FQNEAQ (reference sequence). Here the CDR3 reads CASSLSTGWGREKLFF. The DNA of the CDR3 is TGTGCCAGCAGCTTAAGCACAGGGTGGGGGCGCGAAAAACTGTTTTTT. Looking up the rest from reference TRBV7-9 and TRBJ1-4 gives the full variable domain: DTGVSQNPRHKITKRGQNVTFRCDPISEHNRLYWYRQTLGQGPEFLTYFQNEAQLEKSRLLSDRFSAERPKGSFSTLEIQRTEQGDSAMYLCASSLSTGWGREKLFFGSGTQLSVL.